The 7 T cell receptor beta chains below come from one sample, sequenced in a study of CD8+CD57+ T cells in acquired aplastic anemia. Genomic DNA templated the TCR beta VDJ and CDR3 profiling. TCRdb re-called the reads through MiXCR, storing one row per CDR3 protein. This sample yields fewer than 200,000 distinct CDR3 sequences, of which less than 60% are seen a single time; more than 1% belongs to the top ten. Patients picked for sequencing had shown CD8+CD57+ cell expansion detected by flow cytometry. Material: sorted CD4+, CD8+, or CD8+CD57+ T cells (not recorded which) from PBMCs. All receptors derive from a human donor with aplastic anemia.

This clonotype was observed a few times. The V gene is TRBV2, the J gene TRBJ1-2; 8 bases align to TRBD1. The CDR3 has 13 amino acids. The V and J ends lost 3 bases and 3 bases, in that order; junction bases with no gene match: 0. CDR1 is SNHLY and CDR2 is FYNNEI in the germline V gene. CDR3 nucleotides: TGTGCCAGCAGTGAGGACAGGGACTATGGCTACACCTTC. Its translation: CASSEDRDYGYTF.

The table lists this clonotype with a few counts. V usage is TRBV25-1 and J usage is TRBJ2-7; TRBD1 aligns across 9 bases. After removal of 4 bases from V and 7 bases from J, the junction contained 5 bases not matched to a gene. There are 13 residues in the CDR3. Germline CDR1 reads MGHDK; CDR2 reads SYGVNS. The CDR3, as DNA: TGTGCCAGCAGTGTAACAGGGGGCTGGGAGCAGTACTTC. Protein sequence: CASSVTGGWEQYF.

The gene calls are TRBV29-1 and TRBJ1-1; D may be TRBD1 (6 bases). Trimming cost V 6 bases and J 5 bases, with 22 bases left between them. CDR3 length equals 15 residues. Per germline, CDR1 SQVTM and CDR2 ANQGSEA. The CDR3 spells CSVGHSPGGGTEAFF. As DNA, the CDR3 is TGCAGCGTCGGCCACTCACCGGGGGGCGGGACTGAAGCTTTCTTT.

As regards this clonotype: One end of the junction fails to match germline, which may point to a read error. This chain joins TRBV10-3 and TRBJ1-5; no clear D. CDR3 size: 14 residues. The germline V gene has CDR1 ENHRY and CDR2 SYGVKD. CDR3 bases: TGTGCCACCAGTGGTGCCGGCGACACTCAGCCCCAGCATTTT. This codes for CATSGAGDTQPQHF.

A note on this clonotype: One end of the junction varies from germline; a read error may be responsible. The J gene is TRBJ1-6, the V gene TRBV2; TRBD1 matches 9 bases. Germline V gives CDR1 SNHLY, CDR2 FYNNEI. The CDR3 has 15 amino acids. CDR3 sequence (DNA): TGTGCCAGCATTCCCCGGACAGGGGCCAATTCACCCCTCCACTTC. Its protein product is CASIPRTGANSPLHF.

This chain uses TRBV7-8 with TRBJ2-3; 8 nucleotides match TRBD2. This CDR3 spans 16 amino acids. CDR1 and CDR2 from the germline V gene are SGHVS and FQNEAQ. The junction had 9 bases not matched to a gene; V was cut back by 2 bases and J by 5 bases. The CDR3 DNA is TGTGCCAGCAGCTTAATTGGCGGGGGGCCGGGAGATACGCAGTATTTT. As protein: CASSLIGGGPGDTQYF. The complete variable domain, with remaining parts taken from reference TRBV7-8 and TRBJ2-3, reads GAGVSQSPRYKVAKRGQDVALRCDPISGHVSLFWYQQALGQGPEFLTYFQNEAQLDKSGLPSDRFFAERPEGSVSTLKIQRTQQEDSAVYLCASSLIGGGPGDTQYFGPGTRLTVL.

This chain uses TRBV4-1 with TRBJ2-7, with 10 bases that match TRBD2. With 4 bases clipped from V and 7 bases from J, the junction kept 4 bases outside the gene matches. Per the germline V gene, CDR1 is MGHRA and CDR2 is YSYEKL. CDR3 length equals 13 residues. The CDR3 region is CASSREREGEQYF. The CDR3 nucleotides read TGCGCCAGCAGCCGTGAGCGGGAGGGAGAGCAGTACTTC.